This T cell receptor (beta chain) was sequenced in a study of blood T cell repertoires in COVID-19. The wider study: Researchers got acute and convalescent COVID-19 samples from the United States, Italy and Spain.

Methods used by the authors: Reference gene primer amplification gave estimated nucleated cell counts. Profiling relied on immunoSEQ multiplex PCR, and the TCRdb table lists in-frame clones only, not all of them. V and J calls and clone size are as listed in that table; D and trimming were resolved from the DNA. The repertoire has 330,000 or so clones, about 92% of them found once; the top ten carry under 20%. Cohorts were determined from participant-reported clinical history. Cohort 3 donors counted as recovered after two negative PCRs, clearance, or resolved symptoms. The V and J ends lost 0 bases and 1 base respectively, with 7 bases between them. Looked up from germline, CDR1 is SGHRS and CDR2 is YFSETQ. This CDR3 region has 14 residues. Turning to this clone: The same CDR3 also results from other DNA sequences found in this sample.

This receptor was taken from a woman in her thirties who had recovered from COVID-19. The gene calls are TRBV5-1 and TRBJ1-1; a possible D gene is TRBD1 (5 bases). Source material: PBMCs or T cells enriched from blood (not recorded which). CDR3 residues: CASSLDRPNTEAFF. As DNA, the CDR3 is TGCGCCAGCAGCTTGGACAGGCCGAACACTGAAGCTTTCTTT.